This T cell receptor (beta chain) was recorded in a study of OX40 agonist ivuxolimab in advanced cancers. Turning to the study itself: Ivuxolimab, an agonistic anti-OX40 (CD134) antibody, was given to patients.

Anyone with autoimmune disease history or systemic immunosuppression was excluded. TCRdb's table, derived via immunoSEQ multiplex PCR, lists solely in-frame clones and lacks some. The sample contains just under 75,000 clones, more than 85% of which appear only once. V was trimmed by 5 bases and J by 6 bases, leaving 23 bases between them. CDR3 size: 16 residues. Per the germline V gene, CDR1 is SEHNR and CDR2 is FQNEAQ (reference sequence). The sequenced sample was CD4+ or CD8+ T cells sorted from blood, obtained in a trial of the OX40 agonist ivuxolimab. This TCR was sampled from an adult with an advanced solid tumor such as melanoma, head and neck, liver or kidney cancer. J is TRBJ2-7 and V is TRBV7-9; unclear D gene. The chain's CDR3 is CASSPSTGLLGAEQYF. DNA of the CDR3: TGTGCCAGCAGCCCATCTACTGGCCTCCTGGGTGCCGAGCAGTACTTC.